The source of this T cell receptor (beta chain) is a study of T cell clonality in common variable immunodeficiency. The CDR3 totals 13 residues. Germline V gene data show CDR1 as SGHTA and CDR2 as FQGNSA. V gave up 6 bases and J gave up 4 bases, with 9 bases separating them. This clone showed up many times. The CDR3 end is not reached by the read, which stops 3 residues before it; the germline J gene fills it in. Sequencing used immunoSEQ multiplex PCR; TCRdb keeps in-frame clones, though not all of them. The sample contains about 47,000 clones, none occurring once; about 0.68% lies in the top ten. The sequence was obtained from a person aged 18-70 years in good health. The V call is TRBV7-2, the J call TRBJ1-4; D unresolved. The sequencing sample was made of peripheral blood mononuclear cells. Incomplete CDR3 DNA: TGTGCCAGCAGACGGTCCATTAATGAAAAA. It encodes CASRRSINEK. The full-length CDR3 reads as CASRRSINEKLFF.